Listed below are T cell receptor beta chains from one sample, sequenced in a study of blood T cell repertoires in COVID-19. Only in-frame clones appear in the TCRdb table, and some are missing; sequencing was by immunoSEQ multiplex PCR. The data show just over 300,000 clones, roughly 87% seen once. The sequenced sample consisted of peripheral blood. Receptors originate from a young man with active or convalescent COVID-19. Each CDR3 is given with its conserved first and last residue. A D gene is named only where the DNA matches it firmly. Only some rows state a clone size, as once, few, many or a class for expanded clones.

TRBD1 | once | TRBJ2-1 | 15 | TRBV14 | TGTGCCAGCAGCCCAGGGGACAGGGGTGCAGATGAGCAGTTCTTC | CASSPGDRGADEQFF
TRBD2 | - | TRBJ2-7 | 15 | TRBV18 | TGTGCCAGCTCACCACCACTAGCGGGAGCAGGCGAGCAGTACTTC | CASSPPLAGAGEQYF
TRBD1 | - | TRBJ2-2 | 17 | TRBV24-1 | TGTGCCACCAGTGATTCCCGGACAGGGATGGCCACCGGGGAGCTGTTTTTT | CATSDSRTGMATGELFF
- | once | TRBJ2-7 | 14 | TRBV5-1 | TGCGCCAGCAGCTTGTTTGGGGAGTCCTACGAGCAGTACTTC | CASSLFGESYEQYF
- | - | TRBJ1-3 | 16 | TRBV28 | TGTGCCAGCAGTTTATTTGGGGCAGGGGCTGGAAACACCATATATTTT | CASSLFGAGAGNTIYF
- | once | TRBJ2-1 | 13 | TRBV5-1 | TGCGCCAGCAGCTTGGTAGGGGTGCGGGAGCAGTTCTTC | CASSLVGVREQFF
- | - | TRBJ1-2 | 14 | TRBV7-2 | TGTGCCAGCAGCGCCTATCACGGTTTAGATGGCTACACCTTC | CASSAYHGLDGYTF
- | - | TRBJ1-1 | 18 | TRBV21-1 | TGTGCCAGCAAGAGCATCACTGGGACAGACTTTGAACGGTCTGAAGCTTTCTTT | CASKSITGTDFERSEAFF
- | - | TRBJ2-3 | 16 | TRBV11-2 | TGTGCCAGCAGCTTAGCCCGGGGTTATAGCACAGATACGCAGTATTTT | CASSLARGYSTDTQYF
- | - | TRBJ1-1 | 12 | TRBV28 | TGTGCCAGCAACGAGGGGAACACTGAAGCTTTCTTT | CASNEGNTEAFF
TRBD2 | few | TRBJ2-2 | 16 | TRBV4-1 | TGCGCCAGCAGCCCTTGGACTAGCGGGAACACCGGGGAGCTGTTTTTT | CASSPWTSGNTGELFF
- | few | TRBJ2-1 | 13 | TRBV7-3 | TGTGCCAGCAGCTATGACTCCTTCAATGAGCAGTTCTTC | CASSYDSFNEQFF
TRBD1 | - | TRBJ2-3 | 13 | TRBV11-2 | TGTGCCACCAACAGGGGGCGCACAGATACGCAGTATTTT | CATNRGRTDTQYF
TRBD2 | - | TRBJ2-7 | 15 | TRBV7-9 | TGTGCCAGCAGCTCCGGACTAGCGGGAGTTCGCGAGCAGTACTTC | CASSSGLAGVREQYF
- | - | TRBJ2-5 | 16 | TRBV11-2 | TGTGCCAGCAGCTTAGGGACCCAGGGGATCAGGGAGACCCAGTACTTC | CASSLGTQGIRETQYF
- | - | TRBJ2-7 | 13 | TRBV19 | TGTGCCAGTAGTATTCGAAGTTCTAAAGAGCAGTACTTC | CASSIRSSKEQYF
TRBD1 | - | TRBJ2-2 | 16 | TRBV27 | TGTGCCAGCAGCTCCTGGACAGGGCTTAGAACCGGGGAGCTGTTTTTT | CASSSWTGLRTGELFF
- | - | TRBJ2-3 | 16 | TRBV19 | TGTGCCAGTATTCCCCGGGGAGCTAGTGGGACAGATACGCAGTATTTT | CASIPRGASGTDTQYF
- | - | TRBJ2-1 | 12 | TRBV5-6 | TGTGCCAGCAGCCAAGGACTCGCGGAGCAGTTCTTC | CASSQGLAEQFF
TRBD2 | - | TRBJ2-5 | 16 | TRBV2 | TGTGCCAGCAGGGGCATTCTAGCGGGGGGTCAAGAGACCCAGTACTTC | CASRGILAGGQETQYF
- | few | TRBJ2-3 | 13 | TRBV25-1 | TGTGCCAGCAGTCCACCCACAGCAGATACGCAGTATTTT | CASSPPTADTQYF
- | - | TRBJ2-3 | 15 | TRBV4-1 | TGCGCCAGCAGCCAAGGATCGTCAGTCACAGATACGCAGTATTTT | CASSQGSSVTDTQYF
- | - | TRBJ1-1 | 13 | TRBV20-1 | TGCAGTGCTAGTTTCCAGGGGCGCTCTGAAGCTTTCTTT | CSASFQGRSEAFF
TRBD1 | - | TRBJ1-5 | 19 | TRBV19 | TGTGCCAGTAGTCCCGGGACAGGGGAAGCTACGTATGGCAATCAGCCCCAGCATTTT | CASSPGTGEATYGNQPQHF
TRBD1 | - | TRBJ1-1 | 18 | TRBV4-1 | TGCGCCAGCAGCCGCCCCCGGGACAGGGCCTTCATGAACACTGAAGCTTTCTTT | CASSRPRDRAFMNTEAFF